The 19 T cell receptor beta chains below all came from one sample that was sequenced in a study of shared clonotypes between healthy human individuals. Repertoires were generated with immunoSEQ multiplex PCR, while TCRdb's copy carries only in-frame clones and drops some. The sample carries 2 million to 3 million clones, roughly 93% recorded once. The sequenced material came from naive CD4+ T cells from PBMCs. The subset is: CD45RA+ positively selected. The receptor source for this set is a man in his late teens or twenties in good health. Some clones in this sample may be carry-over from other donors' samples.

The rearrangement joins TRBV29-1 to TRBJ2-7; 7 nucleotides agree with TRBD1. CDR3 length: 12 residues. CDR1 and CDR2 (germline): SQVTM, ANQGSEA. With 7 bases clipped from V and 4 bases from J, the junction kept 7 bases outside the gene matches. CDR3: CSATDRSYEQYF. CDR3 nucleotides: TGCAGCGCCACGGACAGGAGTTACGAGCAGTACTTC.

The chain is built from TRBV4-1 and TRBJ2-1, with a tentative D call TRBD2 (6 bases). Trimming shortened V by 3 bases and J by 1 base, and 16 bases separated the two germline ends. Germline assignment: CDR1 MGHRA and CDR2 YSYEKL. The CDR3 is made up of 17 amino acids. This chain's CDR3 is CASSHSRSGASYNEQFF. In DNA form, the CDR3 reads TGCGCCAGCAGCCATTCTCGTAGCGGAGCATCCTACAATGAGCAGTTCTTC.

For this clone: The identical CDR3 is also encoded by other nucleotide sequences in the sample. V usage is TRBV28 and J usage is TRBJ2-7, with TRBD1 identical over 7 bases. This CDR3 has 14 amino acids. The junction had 5 bases not matched to a gene; V was cut back by 4 bases and J by 2 bases. From germline, CDR1 is MDHEN and CDR2 SYDVKM. CDR3 sequence: CASSSPTGTYEQYF. As DNA, the CDR3 is TGTGCCAGCAGTTCTCCGACAGGGACCTACGAGCAGTACTTC.

In this sample, this clone turned up once. The chain joins TRBV19 to TRBJ2-7; TRBD2 matches 12 bases. The germline V gene encodes CDR1 LNHDA and CDR2 SQIVND (reference sequence). Germline trimming cut 11 bases from V and 3 bases from J; bases unmatched to any gene: 11. This CDR3 contains 15 residues. CDR3 sequence (DNA): TGTGCCTGTTCGGGACTAGCGGGCGGACGCTACGAGCAGTACTTC. Translation: CACSGLAGGRYEQYF.

V is TRBV6-6 and J is TRBJ2-7; D possibly corresponds to TRBD2 (6 bases). The CDR3 runs to 16 residues. Germline V CDR1 and CDR2: MNHNY, SVGAGI (reference sequence). The ends were cut back, 0 bases at V and 0 bases at J, with 12 bases in the middle. The CDR3 here is CASSYSVADHSYEQYF. CDR3 sequence (DNA): TGTGCCAGCAGTTACTCGGTAGCGGACCACTCCTACGAGCAGTACTTC.

The V and J genes are TRBV7-3 and TRBJ2-1; 9 nucleotides match TRBD2. Germline loops: CDR1 SGHTA, CDR2 FQGTGA. J was trimmed by 5 bases and V by 1 base; bases with no gene match: 3. The CDR3 covers 15 residues. CDR3: CASSLSLAGHNEQFF. The DNA of the CDR3 is TGTGCCAGCAGCTTAAGCCTAGCGGGACACAATGAGCAGTTCTTC.

J is TRBJ1-1 and V is TRBV6-1; D may be TRBD1 (6 bases). V lost 5 bases and J 3 bases, leaving 10 bases between the germline ends. The CDR3 extends over 13 amino acids. CDR1 and CDR2 (germline): MNHNS, SASEGT. The DNA of the CDR3 is TGTGCCAGCAGTTGGACAGCCTACACTGAAGCTTTCTTT. Translation gives CASSWTAYTEAFF.

This clone has only a few counts. The chain is built from TRBV27 and TRBJ2-1; tentative D call: TRBD1 (5 bases). The ends were cut back, 5 bases at V and 0 bases at J, with 17 bases in the middle. CDR1 MNHEY and CDR2 SMNVEV come from the germline V gene (reference sequence). The CDR3 loop spans 17 amino acids. The CDR3 DNA reads as TGTGCCAGCAGTCCTGAAGGGGCCCCTAGCTCCTACAATGAGCAGTTCTTC. As protein: CASSPEGAPSSYNEQFF.

The chain recombines TRBV4-1 with TRBJ2-1; 10 bases fit TRBD2. Unmatched junction bases numbered 8, after V lost 4 bases and J lost 2 bases. The germline CDR1 and CDR2 sequences are MGHRA and YSYEKL. This CDR3 contains 17 residues. CDR3 region: CASSLWTSGKTYNEQFF. CDR3 nucleotides: TGCGCCAGCAGCCTGTGGACTAGCGGTAAGACCTACAATGAGCAGTTCTTC.

This chain connects TRBV5-1 to TRBJ2-3; the D call may be TRBD1 or TRBD2 (6 bases each). V gave up 4 bases and J gave up 2 bases, with 14 bases separating them. This CDR3 contains 15 residues. Germline assignment: CDR1 SGHRS and CDR2 YFSETQ. CDR3 bases: TGCGCCAGCAGCGTCAGGGGAGGAGACACAGATACGCAGTATTTT. Amino acid sequence: CASSVRGGDTDTQYF.

The rearrangement joins TRBV6-1 to TRBJ2-7; the D is unclear. Germline lookup yields CDR1 MNHNS and CDR2 SASEGT. The CDR3 consists of 13 residues. The V gene lost 4 bases and the J gene lost 4 bases, with 11 bases spanning the gap. CDR3 in DNA: TGTGCCAGCAGTGCCGCAGAGGCATACGAGCAGTACTTC. As protein: CASSAAEAYEQYF.

The chain links TRBV9 to TRBJ2-2, with D perhaps matching TRBD2 (6 bases). Per the germline V gene, CDR1 is SGDLS and CDR2 is YYNGEE. The CDR3 runs 15 residues. Trimming took off 0 bases at V and 4 bases at J, with 10 bases between the two ends. The CDR3 is CASSVASAGTGELFF. The CDR3 DNA reads TGTGCCAGCAGCGTAGCGTCAGCGGGCACCGGGGAGCTGTTTTTT.

This chain joins TRBV28 and TRBJ1-1; TRBD1 aligns across 12 bases. Germline CDR1 MDHEN, CDR2 SYDVKM. The junction had 13 bases not matched to a gene; V was cut back by 6 bases and J by 5 bases. This CDR3 has 17 amino acids. CDR3 sequence (DNA): TGTGCCAGCAGCCCGGGGGGGACAGGGGGCTGGTATACTGAAGCTTTCTTT. This encodes CASSPGGTGGWYTEAFF.

This rearrangement joins TRBV7-7 to TRBJ2-6; D remains ambiguous. Trimming cost V 5 bases and J 1 base, with 15 bases left between them. This CDR3 comprises 17 residues. Germline V CDR1 and CDR2: SSHAT, FNYEAQ (reference sequence). The CDR3 DNA follows: TGTGCCAGCAGCCCCTGGGTGGAAGTTTCTGGGGCCAACGTCCTGACTTTC. It translates to CASSPWVEVSGANVLTF. Combining the CDR3 with reference TRBV7-7 and TRBJ2-6 gives the whole variable domain GAGVSQSPRYKVTKRGQDVTLRCDPISSHATLYWYQQALGQGPEFLTYFNYEAQPDKSGLPSDRFSAERPEGSISTLTIQRTEQRDSAMYRCASSPWVEVSGANVLTFGAGSRLTVL.

This clone was seen once. The CDR3 region has the DNA TGTGCCAGCAGCAAAGAACAGGGGGCAGGTGAAAAACTGTTTTTT. Its translation: CASSKEQGAGEKLFF. This rearrangement joins TRBV6-6 to TRBJ1-4, with 9 bases matching TRBD1. The CDR3 is made up of 15 amino acids. The J segment lost 7 bases and the V segment lost 6 bases, leaving 9 bases of the junction unmatched. CDR1 and CDR2 (germline): MNHNY, SVGAGI (reference sequence).

The rearrangement joins TRBV6-4 to TRBJ2-1, with D possibly called TRBD1 or TRBD2 (6 bases each). Trimming shortened V by 0 bases and J by 9 bases, and 12 bases separated the two germline ends. CDR1 and CDR2 (germline): MRHNA, SNTAGT. The CDR3 is 14 amino acids. Here the CDR3 reads CASSDSYKGGEQFF. CDR3 coding DNA: TGTGCCAGCAGTGACTCGTATAAGGGGGGTGAGCAGTTCTTC.

The rearrangement links TRBV28 to TRBJ1-4, with D possibly TRBD1 on 5 matching bases. Trimming cost V 1 base and J 8 bases, with 11 bases left between them. The CDR3 has 14 residues. Germline CDR1 reads MDHEN; CDR2 reads SYDVKM. The CDR3 nucleotides are TGTGCCAGCAGTTTATTGGGCAGGGCGGAAAAACTGTTTTTT. Residues: CASSLLGRAEKLFF.

V is TRBV5-4 and J is TRBJ1-4; D is ambiguous. Germline lookup yields CDR1 SGHNT and CDR2 YYREEE (reference sequence). Trimming left V 3 bases short and J 4 bases short, with 4 bases between. The CDR3 loop spans 12 amino acids. CDR3 sequence reads: CASSSRNEKLFF. DNA of the CDR3: TGTGCCAGCAGCTCACGTAATGAAAAACTGTTTTTT.

The chain is built from TRBV14 and TRBJ1-5; D is unresolved. The length of the CDR3 is 15 residues. Germline V gene lookup returns CDR1 SGHDN and CDR2 FVKESK. V was pared by 1 base and J by 3 bases, with 10 bases between. The CDR3 here is CASSQVDGANQPQHF. The DNA for the CDR3 is TGTGCCAGCAGCCAAGTGGACGGTGCCAATCAGCCCCAGCATTTT.